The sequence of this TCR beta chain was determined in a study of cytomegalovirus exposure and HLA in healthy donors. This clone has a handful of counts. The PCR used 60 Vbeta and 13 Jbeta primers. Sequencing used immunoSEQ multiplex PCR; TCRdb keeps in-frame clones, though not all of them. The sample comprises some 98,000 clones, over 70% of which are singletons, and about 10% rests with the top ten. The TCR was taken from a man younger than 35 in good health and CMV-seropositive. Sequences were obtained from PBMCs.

The CDR3 bases are TGTGCCAGCATCATAAGGGGGAGCAGCAATCAGCCCCAGCATTTT. It specifies CASIIRGSSNQPQHF. The V gene is TRBV28, the J gene TRBJ1-5; a weak D match, TRBD1 (6 bases). Germline values: CDR1 MDHEN, CDR2 SYDVKM. CDR3 length: 15 residues. Deletions cut 7 bases from V and 1 base from J, with 14 bases between. The entire variable domain, with the rest obtained from reference TRBV28 and TRBJ1-5, is as follows: DVKVTQSSRYLVKRTGEKVFLECVQDMDHENMFWYRQDPGLGLRLIYFSYDVKMKEKGDIPEGYSVSREKKERFSLILESASTNQTSMYLCASIIRGSSNQPQHFGDGTRLSIL.